This TCR beta chain derives from a study of Graves' ophthalmopathy and Graves' hyperthyroidism. Using RNA transcripts, the TCR beta CDR3 regions were amplified. The workflow started with a first-round RT-PCR run with HTBI primers and then moved on to a second-round multiplex PCR. TCRdb re-called the multiplex PCR reads through MiXCR, storing one row per CDR3 protein. Of hundreds of thousands of distinct CDR3 sequences listed, roughly 39% are singletons. Study results and caveats: A model of 13 signatures distinguished ophthalmopathy from stable hyperthyroidism at approximately 90% sensitivity and approximately 77% specificity. Blood contained most expanded thyroid clonotypes exceeding 0.001 frequency.

The CDR3 sequence is 13 residues long. V lost 5 bases and J 4 bases, leaving 12 bases between the germline ends. Per germline, CDR1 SGHVS and CDR2 FNYEAQ. With a duration under 3 months, ophthalmopathy in the donors showed moderate-to-severe activity, CAS ≥3 and NOSPECS ≥4. What supplied the PBMCs was 7.5 to 10 ml of fresh peripheral blood. This clonotype was recorded many times. Its target is not known. This TCR was recovered from an adult man with Graves' ophthalmopathy. The chain has TRBV7-6 and TRBJ2-7, with D perhaps matching TRBD2 (5 bases). Input material: peripheral blood. The chain's CDR3 is CASSAERRYEQYF. The CDR3, as DNA: TGTGCCAGCAGCGCAGAGAGGAGGTACGAGCAGTACTTC.